This T cell receptor beta chain stems from a study of post-analysis software for immune sequencing data. Study results and caveats: TRBV5-6, TRBV5-1 and TRBV20-1 belonged to a set of roughly five TRBV segments that were more frequent in patients than controls.

V shed 3 bases, J shed 8 bases, and the junction held 10 bases outside the gene matches. Germline CDR1 reads SNHLY; CDR2 reads FYNNEI. This CDR3 contains 16 residues. TCR beta cDNA libraries had unique molecular identifiers. TCRdb called the PCR reads again in MiXCR, with one record for every CDR3 protein. The table has about 430,000 distinct CDR3 sequences, roughly 40% seen once. This clonotype has only a few counts. Its matching antigen is unknown. Sequenced: blood. This clonotype was obtained from a girl aged 2-10 years with multiple sclerosis. The V call is TRBV2, the J call TRBJ2-1; 10 nucleotides agree with TRBD2. CDR3 protein: CASSDPSGGLRDEQFF. DNA of the CDR3: TGTGCCAGCAGTGACCCTAGCGGGGGCCTCAGGGATGAGCAGTTCTTC.